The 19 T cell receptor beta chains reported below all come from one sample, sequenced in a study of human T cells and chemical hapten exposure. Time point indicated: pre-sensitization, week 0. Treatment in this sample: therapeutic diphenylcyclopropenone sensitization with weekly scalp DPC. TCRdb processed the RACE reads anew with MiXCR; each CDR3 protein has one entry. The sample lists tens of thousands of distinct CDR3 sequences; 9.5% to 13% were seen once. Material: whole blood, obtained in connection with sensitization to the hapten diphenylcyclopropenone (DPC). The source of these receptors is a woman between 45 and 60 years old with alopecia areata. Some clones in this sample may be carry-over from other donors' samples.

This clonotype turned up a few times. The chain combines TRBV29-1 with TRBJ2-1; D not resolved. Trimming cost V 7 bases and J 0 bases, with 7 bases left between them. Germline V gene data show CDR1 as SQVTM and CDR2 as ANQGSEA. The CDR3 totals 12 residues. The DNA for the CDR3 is TGCAGCGCCGTCAGCTCCTACAATGAGCAGTTCTTC. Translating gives CSAVSSYNEQFF.

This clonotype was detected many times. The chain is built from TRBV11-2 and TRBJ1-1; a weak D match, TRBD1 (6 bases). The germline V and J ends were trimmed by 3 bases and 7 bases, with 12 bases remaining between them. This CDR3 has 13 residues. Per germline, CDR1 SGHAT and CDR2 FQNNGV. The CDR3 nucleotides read TGTGCCAGCAGCTTTACAGGGAAGGTTGAAGCTTTCTTT. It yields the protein CASSFTGKVEAFF.

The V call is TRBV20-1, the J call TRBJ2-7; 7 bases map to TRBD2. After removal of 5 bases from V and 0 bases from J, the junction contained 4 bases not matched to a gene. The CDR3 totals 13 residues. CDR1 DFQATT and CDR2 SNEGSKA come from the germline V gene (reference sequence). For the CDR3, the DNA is TGCAGTGCTCCTAGCGGATCCTCCTACGAGCAGTACTTC. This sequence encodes CSAPSGSSYEQYF.

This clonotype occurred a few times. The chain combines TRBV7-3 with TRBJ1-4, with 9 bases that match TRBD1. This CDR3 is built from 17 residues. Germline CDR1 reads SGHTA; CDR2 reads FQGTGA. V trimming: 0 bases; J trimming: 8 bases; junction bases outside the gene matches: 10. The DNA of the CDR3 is TGTGCCAGCAGCTTAACCGGTCAGGCACAGGGGGCGGAAAAACTGTTTTTT. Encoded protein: CASSLTGQAQGAEKLFF.

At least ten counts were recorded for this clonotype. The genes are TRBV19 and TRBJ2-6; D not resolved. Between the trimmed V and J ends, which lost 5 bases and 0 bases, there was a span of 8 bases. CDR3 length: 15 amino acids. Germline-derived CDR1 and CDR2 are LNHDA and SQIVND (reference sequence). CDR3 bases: TGTGCCAGTAGTCCCCAAGGCTCTGGGGCCAACGTCCTGACTTTC. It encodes CASSPQGSGANVLTF.

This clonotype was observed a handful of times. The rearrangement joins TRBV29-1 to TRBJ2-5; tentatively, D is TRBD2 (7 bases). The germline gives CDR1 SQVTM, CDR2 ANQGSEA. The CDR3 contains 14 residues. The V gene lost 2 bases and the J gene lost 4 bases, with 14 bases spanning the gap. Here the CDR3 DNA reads TGCAGCGTTGAAAGGGCGGGGGCCCGAGAGACCCAGTACTTC. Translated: CSVERAGARETQYF.

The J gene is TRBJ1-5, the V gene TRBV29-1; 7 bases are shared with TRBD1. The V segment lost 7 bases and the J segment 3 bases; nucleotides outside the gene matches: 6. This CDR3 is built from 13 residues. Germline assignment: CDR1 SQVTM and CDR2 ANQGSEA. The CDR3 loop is CSARGTDNQPQHF. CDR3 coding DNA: TGCAGCGCTCGTGGGACAGACAATCAGCCCCAGCATTTT.

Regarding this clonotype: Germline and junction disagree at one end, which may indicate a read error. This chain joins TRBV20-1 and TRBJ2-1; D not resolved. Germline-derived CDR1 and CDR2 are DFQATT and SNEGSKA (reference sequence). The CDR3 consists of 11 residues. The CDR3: CSARRYNGQFF. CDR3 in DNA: TGCAGTGCTAGGCGCTACAATGGGCAGTTCTTC.

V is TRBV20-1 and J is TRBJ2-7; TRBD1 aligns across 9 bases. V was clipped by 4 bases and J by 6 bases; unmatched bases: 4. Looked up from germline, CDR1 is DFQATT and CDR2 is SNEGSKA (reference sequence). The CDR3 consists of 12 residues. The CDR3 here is CSAIDRGGEQYF. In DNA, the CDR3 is TGCAGTGCTATTGACAGGGGGGGCGAGCAGTACTTC.

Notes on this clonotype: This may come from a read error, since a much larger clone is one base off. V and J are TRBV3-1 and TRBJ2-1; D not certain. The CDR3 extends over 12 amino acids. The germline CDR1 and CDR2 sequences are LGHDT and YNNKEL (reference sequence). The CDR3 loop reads CANSQEGRVQFF. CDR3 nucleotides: TGTGCCAACAGCCAAGAAGGAAGGGTGCAGTTCTTC.

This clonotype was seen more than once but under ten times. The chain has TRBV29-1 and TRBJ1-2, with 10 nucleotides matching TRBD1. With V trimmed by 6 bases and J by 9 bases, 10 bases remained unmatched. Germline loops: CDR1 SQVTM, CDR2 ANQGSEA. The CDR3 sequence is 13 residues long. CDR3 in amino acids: CSVNGQGVNSYTF. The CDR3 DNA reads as TGCAGCGTCAACGGACAGGGGGTTAATAGCTACACCTTC.

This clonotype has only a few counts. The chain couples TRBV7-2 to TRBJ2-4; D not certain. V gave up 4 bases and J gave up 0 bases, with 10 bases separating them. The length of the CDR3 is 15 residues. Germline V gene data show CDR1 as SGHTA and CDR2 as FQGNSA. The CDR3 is CASSSLQLAKNIQYF. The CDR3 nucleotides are TGTGCCAGCAGCTCGCTACAGCTAGCCAAAAACATTCAGTACTTC.

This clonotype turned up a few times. Here the CDR3 reads CASSQDQGDEQFF. Here the CDR3 DNA reads TGCGCCAGCAGCCAAGATCAAGGTGATGAGCAGTTCTTC. This chain links TRBV4-1 with TRBJ2-1; D is unclear. The CDR3 totals 13 residues. Trimming took 0 bases from V and 8 from J, leaving 8 bases between them. The germline V gene has CDR1 MGHRA and CDR2 YSYEKL.

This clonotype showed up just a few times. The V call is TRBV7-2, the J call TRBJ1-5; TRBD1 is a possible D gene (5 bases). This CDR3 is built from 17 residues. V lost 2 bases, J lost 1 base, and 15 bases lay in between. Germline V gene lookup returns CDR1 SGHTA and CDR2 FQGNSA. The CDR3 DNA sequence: TGTACCAGCAGCTTACGCCCCCCGGGGCGAAGCAATCAGCCCCAGCATTTT. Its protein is CTSSLRPPGRSNQPQHF.

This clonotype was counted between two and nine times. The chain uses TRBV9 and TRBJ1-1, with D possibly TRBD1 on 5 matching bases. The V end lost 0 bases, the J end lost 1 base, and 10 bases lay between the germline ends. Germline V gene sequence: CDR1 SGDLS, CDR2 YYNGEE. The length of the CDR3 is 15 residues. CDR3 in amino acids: CASSVVQGANTEAFF. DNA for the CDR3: TGTGCCAGCAGCGTAGTTCAGGGCGCGAACACTGAAGCTTTCTTT.

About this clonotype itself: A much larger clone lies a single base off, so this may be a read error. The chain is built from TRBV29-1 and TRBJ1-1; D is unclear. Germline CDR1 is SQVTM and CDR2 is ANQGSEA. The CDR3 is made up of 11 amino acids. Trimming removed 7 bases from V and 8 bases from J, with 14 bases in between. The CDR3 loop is CSGMVAPEAFF. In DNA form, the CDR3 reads TGCAGCGGGATGGTGGCCCCCGAAGCTTTCTTT.

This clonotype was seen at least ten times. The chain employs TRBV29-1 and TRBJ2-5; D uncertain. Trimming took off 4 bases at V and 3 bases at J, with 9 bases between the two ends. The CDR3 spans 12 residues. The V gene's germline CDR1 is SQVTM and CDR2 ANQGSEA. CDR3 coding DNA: TGCAGCGTTGTGGCCAGAGAAGAGACCCAGTACTTC. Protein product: CSVVAREETQYF. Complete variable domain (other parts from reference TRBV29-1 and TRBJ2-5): SAVISQKPSRDICQRGTSLTIQCQVDSQVTMMFWYRQQPGQSLTLIATANQGSEATYESGFVIDKFPISRPNLTFSTLTVSNMSPEDSSIYLCSVVAREETQYFGPGTRLLVL.

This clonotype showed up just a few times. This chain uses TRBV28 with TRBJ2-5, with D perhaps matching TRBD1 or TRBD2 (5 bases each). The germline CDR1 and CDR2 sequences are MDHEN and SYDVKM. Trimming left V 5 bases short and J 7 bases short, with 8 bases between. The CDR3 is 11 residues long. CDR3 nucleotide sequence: TGTGCCAGCAGTGGGACGGGGACCCAGTACTTC. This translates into CASSGTGTQYF.

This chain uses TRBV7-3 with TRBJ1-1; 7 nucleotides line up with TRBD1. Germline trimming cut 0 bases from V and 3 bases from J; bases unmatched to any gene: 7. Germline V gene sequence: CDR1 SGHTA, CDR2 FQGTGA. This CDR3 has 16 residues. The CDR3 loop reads CASSLTRGPPDTEAFF. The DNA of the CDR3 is TGTGCCAGCAGCTTAACGAGGGGGCCCCCGGACACTGAAGCTTTCTTT.